A single sample gave rise to the 9 T cell receptor beta chains below, sequenced in a study of T cell repertoires in cytomegalovirus infection. In TCRdb, the reads were re-called with MiXCR into one record per CDR3 protein. The data show 350,000 to 550,000 distinct CDR3 sequences, approximately 31% seen once. Sequencing was done on a sample of PBMCs. Every receptor here comes from a human donor in good health (CMV status not recorded). Some clones in this sample may be carry-over from other donors' samples.

This clonotype was observed a handful of times. In DNA, the CDR3 is TGTGCCAGCATCATTCACAGGGACACCGGGGAGCTGTTTTTT. It yields the protein CASIIHRDTGELFF. The chain is built from TRBV11-2 and TRBJ2-2; perhaps TRBD1 as D (6 bases). Germline CDR1 is SGHAT and CDR2 is FQNNGV. This CDR3 region has 14 residues. V was clipped by 7 bases and J by 3 bases, with 12 bases between them.

The chain employs TRBV4-3 and TRBJ1-1; 10 positions match TRBD1. The CDR3 length is 13 residues. Germline loops: CDR1 LGHNA, CDR2 YSLEER. The ends lost 3 bases at V and 7 bases at J; junction bases unmatched: 2. The CDR3 DNA reads TGCGCCAGCAGCCAGGACAGGGGGGATGAAGCTTTCTTT. Translation: CASSQDRGDEAFF.

The chain employs TRBV6-2 or TRBV6-3 and TRBJ2-5; D possibly corresponds to TRBD1 (6 bases). Germline loops: CDR1 MNHEY, CDR2 SVGEGT. CDR3 length: 15 residues. Trimming removed 6 bases from V and 3 bases from J, with 17 bases in between. The CDR3 DNA reads TGTGCCAGCAGACCCCAGGGGAATTCCAAAGAGACCCAGTACTTC. Its protein is CASRPQGNSKETQYF.

The table lists this clonotype with a count of one. At one of its ends the junction is not consistent with the germline gene, which may arise from a read error. The rearrangement joins TRBV12-3 or TRBV12-4 to TRBJ1-3; maybe TRBD1 (6 bases). There are 15 residues in the CDR3. Written as DNA, the CDR3 is TGTGCCGGCAGGGAACAGGGTATACCCGGAAACACCATATATTTT. Amino acids: CAGREQGIPGNTIYF.

V is TRBV20-1 and J is TRBJ2-4, with D perhaps TRBD1 (5 bases). V lost 6 bases and J 1 base, leaving 13 bases between the germline ends. CDR3 length: 14 amino acids. CDR1 is DFQATT and CDR2 is SNEGSKA in the germline V gene (reference sequence). This chain's CDR3 is CSACGAVAKNIQYF. CDR3 DNA sequence: TGCAGTGCATGTGGGGCCGTCGCCAAAAACATTCAGTACTTC.

This clonotype was found a few times. This chain connects TRBV5-1 to TRBJ2-2; TRBD1 agrees at 12 bases. CDR1 is SGHRS, CDR2 YFSETQ, per germline. This CDR3 is built from 16 residues. Losses at the gene ends were 4 bases for V and 5 bases for J; bases not matched to a gene: 6. This chain's CDR3 is CASSSGTGGATGELFF. The CDR3 coding sequence is TGCGCCAGCAGCAGCGGGACAGGGGGCGCGACCGGGGAGCTGTTTTTT.

This clonotype occurred many times. One end of the junction fails to match germline, which may point to a read error. The genes are TRBV7-8 and TRBJ2-6; 9 bases line up with TRBD1. The CDR3 is 14 residues long. Looked up from germline, CDR1 is SGHVS and CDR2 is FQNEAQ. CDR3 bases: TGTGCCAGCAGCCCCTGGACAGGGGACAACGTCCTGACTTTC. This sequence encodes CASSPWTGDNVLTF.

This clonotype has just a few counts. The chain combines TRBV7-9 with TRBJ1-5; no firm D call. Germline CDR1 is SEHNR and CDR2 is FQNEAQ (reference sequence). The CDR3 contains 14 residues. V lost 5 bases and J lost 6, with 14 bases in between. The CDR3 reads CASSPSGGTQPQHF. CDR3 DNA: TGTGCCAGCAGCCCCTCCGGCGGTACTCAGCCCCAGCATTTT.

A few counts support this clonotype. One junction end does not reproduce the germline sequence, and a read error may be involved. CDR3 region: CASSLDRARNQPQHF. DNA for the CDR3: TGTGCCAGTAGTTTAGACAGGGCTCGCAATCAGCCCCAGCATTTT. J is TRBJ1-5 and V is TRBV19, with 7 bases lining up with TRBD1. Germline loops: CDR1 LNHDA, CDR2 SQIVND (reference sequence). The CDR3 length is 15 residues.